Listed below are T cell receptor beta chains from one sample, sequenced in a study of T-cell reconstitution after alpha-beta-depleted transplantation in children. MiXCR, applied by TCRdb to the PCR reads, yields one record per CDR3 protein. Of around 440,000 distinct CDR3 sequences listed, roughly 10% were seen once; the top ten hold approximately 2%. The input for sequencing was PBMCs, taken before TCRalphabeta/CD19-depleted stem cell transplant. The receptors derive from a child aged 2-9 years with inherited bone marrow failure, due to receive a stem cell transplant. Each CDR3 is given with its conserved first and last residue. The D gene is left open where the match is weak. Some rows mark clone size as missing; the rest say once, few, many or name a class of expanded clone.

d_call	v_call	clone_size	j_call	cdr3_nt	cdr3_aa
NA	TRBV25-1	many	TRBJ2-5	TGTGCCAGCAGTGAAGCGATCGGCCCACGAGAGACCCAGTACTTC	CASSEAIGPRETQYF
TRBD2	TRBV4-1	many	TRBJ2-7	TGCGCCAGCAGCCAAGCGGGACTAGTCTACGACGAGCAGTACTTC	CASSQAGLVYDEQYF
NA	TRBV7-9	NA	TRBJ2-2	TGTGCCAGCAGCGCTATACCTCCTGATGGGGGCGGGGAGCTGTTTTTT	CASSAIPPDGGGELFF
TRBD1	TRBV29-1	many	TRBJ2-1	TGCAGCGTCTTAACAGGGGGCTTCTACAATGAGCAGTTCTTC	CSVLTGGFYNEQFF
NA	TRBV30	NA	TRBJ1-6	TGTGCCTGGAGTGATCGGCTTTCCTTCCACTTT	CAWSDRLSFHF
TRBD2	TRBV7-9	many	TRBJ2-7	TGTGCCAGCAGCTTAGCTGGCCCGGGAGGGGAGCAGTACTTC	CASSLAGPGGEQYF
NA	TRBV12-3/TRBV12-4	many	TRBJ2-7	TGTGCCAGCAGTCTCAACAGTAGCCCCTACGAGCAGTACTTC	CASSLNSSPYEQYF
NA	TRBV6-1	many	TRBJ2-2	TGTGCCAGCAGGGGCAGGAACACCGGGGAGCTGTTTTTT	CASRGRNTGELFF
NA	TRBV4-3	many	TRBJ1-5	TGCGCCAGCAGCCAAGATTTGGGTCAGCCCCAGCATTTT	CASSQDLGQPQHF
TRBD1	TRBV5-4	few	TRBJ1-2	TGTGCCAGCGGGGACAGGATTCCGACGTACTATGGCTACACCTTC	CASGDRIPTYYGYTF
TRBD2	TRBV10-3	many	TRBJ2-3	TGTGCCATCAGGGCCAACCTAGCGGGAATCACAGATACGCAGTATTTT	CAIRANLAGITDTQYF
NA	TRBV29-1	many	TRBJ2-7	TGCAGCGCCAGGTCCAGTCCAGCCTACGAGCAGTACTTC	CSARSSPAYEQYF
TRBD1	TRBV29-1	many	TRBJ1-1	TGCAGCGTGGACAGGGGGCGGGGGAACACTGAAGCTTTCTTT	CSVDRGRGNTEAFF
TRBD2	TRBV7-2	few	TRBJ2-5	TGTGCCAGCAGTTCACCAAGCGGGAGGGAGACCCAGTACTTC	CASSSPSGRETQYF
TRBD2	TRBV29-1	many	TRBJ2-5	TGCAGCGTCGGGACTAGCGGGCTTCAAGAGACCCAGTACTTC	CSVGTSGLQETQYF
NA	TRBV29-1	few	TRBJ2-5	TGCAGCGTTGACGGATTCCAAGAGACCCAGTACTTC	CSVDGFQETQYF
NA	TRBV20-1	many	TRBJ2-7	TGCAGTGCTAGAGTGGCAGCCACCTACGAGCAGTACTTC	CSARVAATYEQYF
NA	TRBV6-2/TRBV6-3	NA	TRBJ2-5	TGTGCCAGCAGTCTTACGGTGTTGGGGGAGACCCAGTACTTC	CASSLTVLGETQYF
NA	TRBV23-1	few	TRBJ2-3	TGCGCCAGCCCGGGAGCAAGTCCCACAGATACGCAGTATTTT	CASPGASPTDTQYF
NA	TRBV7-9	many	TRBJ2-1	TGTGCCAGCAGCTTAGCGCCAGACAATGAGCAGTTCTTC	CASSLAPDNEQFF
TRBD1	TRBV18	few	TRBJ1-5	TGTGCCAGCTCACGTGGGACAGCGTATAGCAATCAGCCCCAGCATTTT	CASSRGTAYSNQPQHF
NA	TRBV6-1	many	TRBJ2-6	TGTGCCAGCACCTATGGGGGCTCTGGGGCCAACGTCCTGACTTTC	CASTYGGSGANVLTF
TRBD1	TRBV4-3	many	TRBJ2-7	TGCGCCAGCAGCCGGGACTGGACAGGGCAAAATTCCTACGAGCAGTACTTC	CASSRDWTGQNSYEQYF
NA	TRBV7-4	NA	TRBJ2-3	TGTGCCAGCAGCTTAGCGCACCTCTTCCTACATACGCAGTATTTT	CASSLAHLFLHTQYF
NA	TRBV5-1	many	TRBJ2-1	TGCGCCAGCAGCTTGGCAGGCGTACTCTCCTACAATGAGCAGTTCTTC	CASSLAGVLSYNEQFF
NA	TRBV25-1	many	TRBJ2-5	TGTGCCAGCAGTGAATATGGGGGGACAGCCAAAGAGACCCAGTACTTC	CASSEYGGTAKETQYF
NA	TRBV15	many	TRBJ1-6	TGTGCCACTCGGACAGACTATAATTCACCCCTCCACTTT	CATRTDYNSPLHF
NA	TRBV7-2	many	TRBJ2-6	TGTGCCAGCAGCAAGGGACAAACCTCTGGGGCCAACGTCCTGACTTTC	CASSKGQTSGANVLTF
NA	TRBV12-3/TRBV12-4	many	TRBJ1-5	TGTGCCAGCAGTTTATGGGGAAGAAGAGGGCCCCAGCATTTT	CASSLWGRRGPQHF
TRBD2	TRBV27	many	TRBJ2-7	TGTGCCAGCAGTTTATCTATGGGGAGCGGGAGGGCCTACGAGCAGTACTTC	CASSLSMGSGRAYEQYF
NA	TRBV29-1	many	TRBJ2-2	TGCAGCGTGTTGACACACGCGAACACCGGGGAGCTGTTTTTT	CSVLTHANTGELFF
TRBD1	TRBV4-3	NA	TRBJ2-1	TGCGCCAGCAGCCACGGGACAGGGATTGAGAATGAGCAGTTCTTC	CASSHGTGIENEQFF
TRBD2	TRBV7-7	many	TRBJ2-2	TGTGCTAGCAGCTTCGGGACTAGCGCCACCGGGGAGCTGTTTTTT	CASSFGTSATGELFF
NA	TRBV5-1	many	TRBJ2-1	TGCGCCAGCAGCCCCCGGAGCGGGCCCTACAATGAGCAGTTCTTC	CASSPRSGPYNEQFF
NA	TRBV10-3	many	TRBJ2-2	TGTGCCATCAGCCGAGACAGTGCGAACACCGGGGAGCTGTTTTTT	CAISRDSANTGELFF
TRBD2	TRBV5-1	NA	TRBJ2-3	TGCGCCAGCAGCACGGGAGGGATCACAGATACGCAGTATTTT	CASSTGGITDTQYF
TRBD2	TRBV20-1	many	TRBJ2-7	TGCAGTGCAACCCGCGGAGCGGGAATCACCTACGAGCAGTACTTC	CSATRGAGITYEQYF
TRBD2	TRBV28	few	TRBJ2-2	TGTGCCAGCAGTTTGGTGCGGGAGGGGCCCGGGGAGCTGTTTTTT	CASSLVREGPGELFF
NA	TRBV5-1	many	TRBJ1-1	TGCGCCAGCAGCTTGGAGGGAGAGACTGAAGCTTTCTTT	CASSLEGETEAFF
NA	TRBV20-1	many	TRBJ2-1	TGCAGTGCTAGAGACCCGGGTGGGCAGTTCTTC	CSARDPGGQFF